Below, 24 T cell receptor beta chains from the same sample are listed, as sequenced in a study of blood T cell repertoires in COVID-19 (dated by TCRdb to about 2020). The library was made by the immunoSEQ multiplex PCR assay. The table was pulled from immuneACCESS by TCRdb, which kept in-frame rearrangements only. Such tables lose some clones; where checked, under half of the loss comes from unresolved V genes, and the rest has no known cause. Across this sample there are 200,000 to 250,000 clones, with roughly 89% seen only once. The top ten clones comprise less than 7% of the sample. The specimen sequenced was PBMCs or T cells enriched from blood (not recorded which). Every receptor here comes from a woman in her thirties or forties who had recovered from COVID-19.

The chain's CDR3 is CASSLKGDTQYF. In nucleotides, the CDR3 is TGTGCCAGCAGTTTAAAGGGGGATACGCAGTATTTT. This chain uses TRBV27 with TRBJ2-3; TRBD1 might be the D (5 bases). The length of the CDR3 is 12 residues. With 2 bases removed from V and 6 bases from J, the gap between germline ends came to 6 bases. Germline lookup yields CDR1 MNHEY and CDR2 SMNVEV (reference sequence).

To note about this clone: The same CDR3 arises from other DNA sequences in this sample as well. The chain uses TRBV12-3 or TRBV12-4 and TRBJ1-5; D possibly corresponds to TRBD1 (6 bases). The CDR3 has 13 residues. V dropped 3 bases and J dropped 6 bases, with 9 bases sitting between them. CDR3 in DNA: TGTGCCAGCAGTTTGAGGGGGAGTCAGCCCCAGCATTTT. Its translation: CASSLRGSQPQHF.

J is TRBJ1-5 and V is TRBV7-9; tentatively, D is TRBD1 (5 bases). The germline V gene encodes CDR1 SEHNR and CDR2 FQNEAQ (reference sequence). This CDR3 comprises 16 residues. V shed 1 base and J shed 1 base, with 11 bases lying between them. DNA for the CDR3: TGTGCCAGCAGCTTAGGCCGGGGGACGAGCAATCAGCCCCAGCATTTT. The encoded protein is CASSLGRGTSNQPQHF. The full variable domain, in which reference TRBV7-9 and TRBJ1-5 provide the parts outside the CDR3, is DTGVSQNPRHKITKRGQNVTFRCDPISEHNRLYWYRQTLGQGPEFLTYFQNEAQLEKSRLLSDRFSAERPKGSFSTLEIQRTEQGDSAMYLCASSLGRGTSNQPQHFGDGTRLSIL.

This rearrangement joins TRBV7-8 to TRBJ2-7; a weak D match, TRBD2 (5 bases). V gave up 5 bases and J gave up 3 bases, with 11 bases separating them. CDR3 length: 13 residues. Germline CDR1 and CDR2: SGHVS and FQNEAQ. This CDR3 is CASSPGLGYEQYF. CDR3 bases: TGTGCCAGCAGCCCTGGACTGGGCTACGAGCAGTACTTC. Filled out from reference TRBV7-8 and TRBJ2-7, the complete variable domain reads GAGVSQSPRYKVAKRGQDVALRCDPISGHVSLFWYQQALGQGPEFLTYFQNEAQLDKSGLPSDRFFAERPEGSVSTLKIQRTQQEDSAVYLCASSPGLGYEQYFGPGTRLTVT.

This chain's CDR3 is CASSIRVYGYTF. CDR3 DNA sequence: TGTGCCAGTAGTATCCGGGTCTATGGCTACACCTTC. The chain has TRBV19 and TRBJ1-2; no definite D call. V was shortened by 3 bases and J by 4 bases, with 6 bases between the two germline ends. Germline V gene data show CDR1 as LNHDA and CDR2 as SQIVND (reference sequence). The CDR3 is 12 amino acids. Drawing the rest from reference TRBV19 and TRBJ1-2, the complete variable domain is DGGITQSPKYLFRKEGQNVTLSCEQNLNHDAMYWYRQDPGQGLRLIYYSQIVNDFQKGDIAEGYSVSREKKESFPLTVTSAQKNPTAFYLCASSIRVYGYTFGSGTRLTVV.

V is TRBV5-6 and J is TRBJ2-5, with 8 bases fitting TRBD1. V lost 4 bases and J lost 5; bases outside the gene matches: 16. The CDR3 length is 17 residues. CDR1 and CDR2 (germline): SGHDT, YYEEEE. The CDR3 DNA reads as TGTGCCAGCAGCCCGAGGGGGCGGACAGGGCGAGGGGAGACCCAGTACTTC. It codes for CASSPRGRTGRGETQYF. The full variable domain, completed using reference TRBV5-6 and TRBJ2-5, is DAGVTQSPTHLIKTRGQQVTLRCSPKSGHDTVSWYQQALGQGPQFIFQYYEEEERQRGNFPDRFSGHQFPNYSSELNVNALLLGDSALYLCASSPRGRTGRGETQYFGPGTRLLVL.

The count of this clone is one. The rearrangement joins TRBV7-9 to TRBJ2-1; 7 bases map to TRBD2. The germline V gene has CDR1 SEHNR and CDR2 FQNEAQ (reference sequence). The trim removed 5 bases at V and 8 bases at J, leaving 12 bases unmatched. There are 15 residues in the CDR3. The DNA for the CDR3 is TGTGCCAGCAGCCCGCCCGGACTAGAGGTTCATGAGCAGTTCTTC. The encoded protein is CASSPPGLEVHEQFF.

The V gene is TRBV6-5, the J gene TRBJ2-7, with 8 bases lining up with TRBD1. V lost 6 bases, J lost 6 bases, and 10 bases stayed unmatched. The germline V gene has CDR1 MNHEY and CDR2 SVGAGI. CDR3 length: 14 residues. CDR3 in amino acids: CASSFGSTGGEQYF. The CDR3 bases are TGTGCCAGCAGCTTTGGATCTACAGGGGGCGAGCAGTACTTC.

In nucleotides, the CDR3 is TGTGCCAGTAGTATATCCCAGGCGACTGGAAACACCATATATTTT. Translating it yields CASSISQATGNTIYF. The chain carries TRBV19 and TRBJ1-3; D is uncertain. The CDR3 has 15 amino acids. V lost 2 bases and J 2 bases, leaving 10 bases between the germline ends. The V gene's germline CDR1 is LNHDA and CDR2 SQIVND (reference sequence).

In this sample, this clone turned up a few times. This chain joins TRBV7-2 and TRBJ2-2, with a tentative D call TRBD2 (6 bases). The ends were cut back, 5 bases at V and 2 bases at J, with 9 bases in the middle. CDR1 is SGHTA, CDR2 FQGNSA, per germline. This CDR3 is built from 14 residues. The CDR3 bases are TGTGCCAGCAGCCAGGACTATAACACCGGGGAGCTGTTTTTT. Its translation is CASSQDYNTGELFF.

The gene calls are TRBV9 and TRBJ2-7; 11 bases are shared with TRBD1. Trimming cost V 0 bases and J 1 base; bases outside gene matches: 0. Germline CDR1 reads SGDLS; CDR2 reads YYNGEE. The CDR3 length is 15 residues. CDR3 bases: TGTGCCAGCAGCGTAGGGGACAGGGGGTCCTACGAGCAGTACTTC. Amino acid sequence: CASSVGDRGSYEQYF.

V is TRBV19 and J is TRBJ2-3; 10 positions match TRBD2. This CDR3 region has 15 residues. V shed 7 bases, J shed 3 bases, and the junction held 7 bases outside the gene matches. Germline V gives CDR1 LNHDA, CDR2 SQIVND (reference sequence). CDR3 region: CASKRQREGTDTQYF. DNA of the CDR3: TGTGCCAGTAAAAGGCAGCGGGAGGGTACAGATACGCAGTATTTT.

This chain connects TRBV7-3 to TRBJ1-6; 7 positions match TRBD1. V was pared by 5 bases and J by 7 bases, with 8 bases of the junction left unmatched. The V gene's germline CDR1 is SGHTA and CDR2 FQGTGA. The CDR3 is 15 amino acids. The CDR3 DNA sequence: TGTGCCAGCAGCCCTTCCGGGACAGTGAATTCACCCCTCCACTTT. Translating gives CASSPSGTVNSPLHF.

The chain has TRBV15 and TRBJ2-1; 10 bases map to TRBD1. V gave up 2 bases and J gave up 10 bases; unmatched junction bases: 17. The CDR3 covers 18 residues. CDR1 and CDR2 from the germline V gene are LNHNV and YYDKDF (reference sequence). The DNA for the CDR3 is TGTGCCACCAGCAGACTTATCCCCGGGACAGGGGTTTTGGGGGAGCAGTTCTTC. Its translation: CATSRLIPGTGVLGEQFF.

The chain employs TRBV10-2 and TRBJ2-7; possible D gene TRBD2, 5 bases. V lost 3 bases to trimming and J lost 2 bases, with 14 bases between them. The length of the CDR3 is 15 residues. The V gene's germline CDR1 is WSHSY and CDR2 SAAADI. Here the CDR3 reads CASSDGGSPTYEQYF. The CDR3 DNA reads as TGCGCCAGCAGTGACGGAGGATCCCCTACCTACGAGCAGTACTTC.

The chain joins TRBV24-1 to TRBJ1-6; the D is unclear. The CDR3 has 13 residues. V lost 5 bases to trimming and J lost 10 bases, with 11 bases between them. CDR1 and CDR2 (germline): KGHDR, SFDVKD. The CDR3 region is CATSGTAGSPLHF. In nucleotides, the CDR3 is TGTGCCACCAGTGGGACGGCGGGGTCACCCCTCCACTTT.

This clone has just a few counts. The chain carries TRBV6-2 or TRBV6-3 and TRBJ2-5; 12 bases line up with TRBD1. Germline V lookup: CDR1 MNHEY, CDR2 SVGEGT. The junction had 11 bases not matched to a gene; V was cut back by 2 bases and J by 7 bases. CDR3 length: 17 residues. The CDR3 loop reads CASSYGEGTGGVTTQYF. The CDR3 bases are TGTGCCAGCAGTTACGGAGAGGGGACAGGGGGCGTTACGACCCAGTACTTC.

This clone was seen once. The DNA for the CDR3 is TGTGCCAGCAGCTTGATGGTAGCGGAAGAGACCCAGTACTTC. Translated: CASSLMVAEETQYF. The chain links TRBV5-4 to TRBJ2-5, with D possibly TRBD2 on 6 matching bases. Germline CDR1 and CDR2: SGHNT and YYREEE (reference sequence). Deletions cut 1 base from V and 3 bases from J, with 10 bases between. The CDR3 consists of 14 residues.

The V call is TRBV3-1 (or the pseudogene TRBV3-2), the J call TRBJ2-1, with 11 bases lining up with TRBD2. This CDR3 spans 16 amino acids. Germline CDR1 reads LGHDT; CDR2 reads YNNKEL (reference sequence). V shed 1 base, J shed 8 bases, and the junction held 7 bases outside the gene matches. The CDR3 region has the DNA TGTGCCAGCAGCCAAGCCGGGACTAGCGGCAGCGATGAGCAGTTCTTC. Encoded protein: CASSQAGTSGSDEQFF.

The chain couples TRBV5-1 to TRBJ2-7, with 7 bases aligning to TRBD1. The CDR3 is 16 amino acids. Germline-derived CDR1 and CDR2 are SGHRS and YFSETQ. The V gene end was trimmed by 0 bases and the J gene end by 2 bases; junction bases not matched to a gene: 8. The CDR3 spells CASSLEGRGKAYEQYF. The CDR3, as DNA: TGCGCCAGCAGCTTGGAAGGCAGGGGGAAAGCCTACGAGCAGTACTTC.

The gene calls are TRBV19 and TRBJ2-1; TRBD2 is a possible D gene (5 bases). Trimming removed 0 bases from V and 2 bases from J, with 11 bases in between. CDR3 length: 16 amino acids. Per the germline V gene, CDR1 is LNHDA and CDR2 is SQIVND (reference sequence). CDR3 DNA: TGTGCCAGTAGTATAGAGGGGTCGGGAACCTACAATGAGCAGTTCTTC. This codes for CASSIEGSGTYNEQFF.

The chain is built from TRBV6-6 and TRBJ1-5, with D possibly matching TRBD1 (6 bases). V was pared by 4 bases and J by 4 bases, with 11 bases between. CDR1 and CDR2 from the germline V gene are MNHNY and SVGAGI (reference sequence). The CDR3 spans 14 residues. CDR3 loop: CASSSTGINQPQHF. The CDR3 DNA is TGTGCCAGCAGTTCAACAGGGATTAATCAGCCCCAGCATTTT.

The chain uses TRBV18 and TRBJ2-7, with 7 bases lining up with TRBD2. Trimming at V came to 1 base and at J to 0 bases, leaving 6 bases not matched to a gene. This CDR3 is 16 amino acids long. CDR1 and CDR2 (germline): KGHSH, LQKENI. The CDR3, as DNA: TGTGCCAGCTCACCACAGGGACTACAAGCCTCCTACGAGCAGTACTTC. Protein: CASSPQGLQASYEQYF.

This chain uses TRBV7-9 with TRBJ2-2; D unresolved. The CDR3 spans 14 residues. Trimming took off 5 bases at V and 5 bases at J, with 12 bases between the two ends. CDR1 and CDR2 (germline): SEHNR, FQNEAQ (reference sequence). CDR3 loop: CASSPLMATGELFF. CDR3 DNA sequence: TGTGCCAGCAGCCCCCTGATGGCTACCGGGGAGCTGTTTTTT.